The next 7 T cell receptor beta chains were all read from a single sample in a study of response to subunit inactivated influenza vaccine. TCRdb ran MiXCR on the RT-PCR reads and lists one entry per CDR3 protein. The sample carries more than 700,000 distinct CDR3 sequences, 21% recorded once. Here the sequenced sample was PBMCs from blood, taken more than 4 days after vaccination. These receptors originate from a man aged 45-60 years who received an inactivated influenza vaccine.

V usage is TRBV29-1 and J usage is TRBJ2-5; D gene unclear. The ends were cut back, 4 bases at V and 0 bases at J, with 6 bases in the middle. This CDR3 region has 12 residues. Per germline, CDR1 SQVTM and CDR2 ANQGSEA. The CDR3 DNA reads as TGCAGCGTTGTTTTCAACCAAGAGACCCAGTACTTC. Encoded protein: CSVVFNQETQYF.

In this sample, this clonotype turned up a few times. The V gene is TRBV18, the J gene TRBJ2-6; 12 nucleotides agree with TRBD2. The CDR3 has 18 residues. Germline lookup yields CDR1 KGHSH and CDR2 LQKENI. The J segment lost 2 bases and the V segment lost 6 bases, leaving 8 bases of the junction unmatched. CDR3 in amino acids: CASSMTSGRMAGANVLTF. The CDR3 nucleotides read TGTGCCAGCTCTATGACTAGCGGGAGAATGGCTGGGGCCAACGTCCTGACTTTC.

This chain joins TRBV20-1 and TRBJ2-5; D is possibly TRBD1 (5 bases). This CDR3 spans 14 amino acids. V was pared by 5 bases and J by 0 bases, with 13 bases between. Germline lookup yields CDR1 DFQATT and CDR2 SNEGSKA (reference sequence). The CDR3 region has the DNA TGCAGTGCTGCCCTACAGGTTTACCAAGAGACCCAGTACTTC. Its protein is CSAALQVYQETQYF.

In this sample, this clonotype turned up a few times. The chain is built from TRBV4-1 and TRBJ2-1; a weak D match, TRBD2 (6 bases). The V and J ends lost 6 bases and 5 bases respectively, with 17 bases between them. CDR1 is MGHRA, CDR2 YSYEKL, per germline. This CDR3 region has 15 residues. Here the CDR3 reads CASSLSGLNHNEQFF. The CDR3 DNA sequence: TGCGCCAGCAGTCTTAGCGGATTAAATCACAATGAGCAGTTCTTC.

This chain joins TRBV20-1 and TRBJ2-7; the match to TRBD2 covers 7 bases. The CDR3 covers 14 residues. V trimming: 4 bases; J trimming: 6 bases; junction bases outside the gene matches: 12. Germline CDR1 and CDR2: DFQATT and SNEGSKA (reference sequence). CDR3 nucleotide sequence: TGCAGTGCTACAGGACTAGAATGGGGCGGCGAGCAGTACTTC. Translating it yields CSATGLEWGGEQYF.

The J gene is TRBJ1-1, the V gene TRBV20-1, with unresolved D. The CDR3 consists of 13 residues. CDR1 and CDR2 from the germline V gene are DFQATT and SNEGSKA (reference sequence). V was clipped by 3 bases and J by 3 bases, with 11 bases between them. DNA for the CDR3: TGCAGTGCTAGGTCTCAGGCGGACACTGAAGCTTTCTTT. Translated, it gives CSARSQADTEAFF.

This clonotype was seen many times. The chain joins TRBV3-1 to TRBJ1-6; D may be TRBD1 (5 bases). Germline V gives CDR1 LGHDT, CDR2 YNNKEL (reference sequence). CDR3 size: 14 residues. The ends were cut back, 2 bases at V and 4 bases at J, with 6 bases in the middle. DNA for the CDR3: TGTGCCAGCAGCCAAACAGGATATAATTCACCCCTCCACTTT. Residues: CASSQTGYNSPLHF.